These 4 T cell receptor beta chains were sequenced from one sample in a study of shared clonotypes between healthy human individuals. Sequencing was performed with immunoSEQ multiplex PCR; in TCRdb, only in-frame clones are kept and a portion is missing. This table has roughly 2,300,000 clones, approximately 90% appearing once. Input material: naive CD4+ T cells from PBMCs. Subset specified: CD45RA+ positively selected. The receptors stem from a man between 18 and 29 years old in good health. Some clones in this sample may be carry-over from other donors' samples.

This chain uses TRBV25-1 with TRBJ2-5; 10 nucleotides line up with TRBD1. CDR1 is MGHDK and CDR2 is SYGVNS in the germline V gene. The CDR3 has 13 amino acids. V lost 6 bases and J lost 7; bases outside the gene matches: 5. For the CDR3, the DNA is TGTGCCAGCAGAAAGGACAGGGGGGGGACCCAGTACTTC. This codes for CASRKDRGGTQYF.

The chain couples TRBV7-8 to TRBJ2-3; D is uncertain. The CDR3 totals 16 residues. V was shortened by 1 base and J by 2 bases, with 13 bases between the two germline ends. Germline V gives CDR1 SGHVS, CDR2 FQNEAQ. The CDR3 coding sequence is TGTGCCAGCAGCTTAGGCTTCGCGAGTTACACAGATACGCAGTATTTT. The encoded protein is CASSLGFASYTDTQYF.

The rearrangement joins TRBV5-1 to TRBJ2-3; TRBD2 aligns across 9 bases. Trimming at V came to 4 bases and at J to 4 bases, leaving 7 bases not matched to a gene. Germline assignment: CDR1 SGHRS and CDR2 YFSETQ. This CDR3 has 15 amino acids. CDR3 sequence (DNA): TGCGCCAGCAGCCCCGGACTAGCGAACGCAGATACGCAGTATTTT. This translates into CASSPGLANADTQYF.

The V call is TRBV28, the J call TRBJ2-5; D uncertain. The closer fit of TRBJ2-7 to the DNA end suggests the J call may be wrong. CDR3 length: 11 residues. Germline V gives CDR1 MDHEN, CDR2 SYDVKM. CDR3 amino acids: CASSLRDEQYF. As DNA, the CDR3 is TGTGCCAGCAGTTTAAGGGACGAGCAGTACTTC.